This T cell receptor beta chain originates from a study of OX40 agonist ivuxolimab in advanced cancers. Here immunoSEQ multiplex PCR was the method, and the copy in TCRdb shows in-frame clones only, minus some. In the table there are approximately 77,000 clones, around 92% of which are singletons. The clonotype comes from an adult with an advanced solid tumor such as melanoma, head and neck, liver or kidney cancer. The sample was CD4+ or CD8+ T cells sorted from blood, taken in a trial of the OX40 agonist ivuxolimab.

CDR3 sequence (DNA): TGTGCCAGCAGTGAAGCCTTACAGGGACGGCACACCATATATTTT. This encodes CASSEALQGRHTIYF. The chain employs TRBV6-1 and TRBJ1-3; weak D call: TRBD1 (6 bases). Trimming removed 0 bases at V and 8 bases at J, with 14 bases between. The CDR3 extends over 15 amino acids. Looked up from germline, CDR1 is MNHNS and CDR2 is SASEGT.